The rows below give T cell receptor beta chains drawn from one sample of a study of blood T cell repertoires in COVID-19. Here immunoSEQ multiplex PCR was the method, and the copy in TCRdb shows in-frame clones only, minus some. The sample carries more than 200,000 clones, about nine tenths recorded once. Sequencing was carried out using peripheral blood. The receptors derive from a man in his fifties with COVID-19, enrolled during active disease. CDR3s include the opening cysteine and the closing phenylalanine or tryptophan. D genes are given only for firm matches. Not every row has a clone size; where given, it reads once, few, many or a size class.

clone_size: NA
d_call: TRBD2
v_call: TRBV7-6
j_call: TRBJ2-7
cdr3_nt: TGTGCCAGCGGCCAACTAGCGGGACCCTACGAGCAGTACTTC
cdr3_aa: CASGQLAGPYEQYF

clone_size: NA
d_call: TRBD2
v_call: TRBV4-2
j_call: TRBJ2-3
cdr3_nt: TGTGCCAGCAGCCAGGGGACTAGCGGGGGGATCACAGATACGCAGTATTTT
cdr3_aa: CASSQGTSGGITDTQYF

clone_size: once
d_call: NA
v_call: TRBV5-1
j_call: TRBJ2-7
cdr3_nt: TGCGCCAGCAGGGTTGAGGGAGAGGTCTACGAGCAGTACTTC
cdr3_aa: CASRVEGEVYEQYF

clone_size: NA
d_call: TRBD1
v_call: TRBV13
j_call: TRBJ2-5
cdr3_nt: TGTGCCAGCAGCTTATTAGGACAGGGCGCGAAGACCCAGTACTTC
cdr3_aa: CASSLLGQGAKTQYF

clone_size: NA
d_call: TRBD1
v_call: TRBV28
j_call: TRBJ1-5
cdr3_nt: TGTGCCAGCAGTGGGACAGACTTCTATAGCAATCAGCCCCAGCATTTT
cdr3_aa: CASSGTDFYSNQPQHF

clone_size: NA
d_call: TRBD1
v_call: TRBV18
j_call: TRBJ1-2
cdr3_nt: TGTGCCAGCTCGGTGGACAGGGACTATGGCTACACCTTC
cdr3_aa: CASSVDRDYGYTF

clone_size: NA
d_call: TRBD1
v_call: TRBV11-1
j_call: TRBJ2-2
cdr3_nt: TGTGCCAGCAGCCAAAGGGGGACAGGGTACACTGGGGAGCTGTTTTTT
cdr3_aa: CASSQRGTGYTGELFF

clone_size: NA
d_call: NA
v_call: TRBV15
j_call: TRBJ2-7
cdr3_nt: TGTGCCACCAGCCTGGCAGGCGAGCAGTACTTC
cdr3_aa: CATSLAGEQYF

clone_size: NA
d_call: NA
v_call: TRBV19
j_call: TRBJ2-1
cdr3_nt: TGTGCCAGTAACCCCTCCCCGCAGGACAATGAGCAGTTCTTC
cdr3_aa: CASNPSPQDNEQFF

clone_size: NA
d_call: NA
v_call: TRBV2
j_call: TRBJ2-2
cdr3_nt: TGTGCCAGCAGTGATGCGACAGTTTCGGCCGGGGAGCTGTTTTTT
cdr3_aa: CASSDATVSAGELFF

clone_size: NA
d_call: NA
v_call: TRBV5-6
j_call: TRBJ1-1
cdr3_nt: TGTGCCAGCAGCTTGGTCGGCGGGGACACTGAAGCTTTCTTT
cdr3_aa: CASSLVGGDTEAFF

clone_size: once
d_call: NA
v_call: TRBV29-1
j_call: TRBJ1-5
cdr3_nt: TGCAGCGTTGCCCTGGGGGAGGATCAGCCCCAGCATTTT
cdr3_aa: CSVALGEDQPQHF

clone_size: NA
d_call: TRBD1
v_call: TRBV2
j_call: TRBJ1-3
cdr3_nt: TGTGCCAGCCACCGGGACAGGGTTTCCGGAAACACCATATATTTT
cdr3_aa: CASHRDRVSGNTIYF

clone_size: few
d_call: NA
v_call: TRBV29-1
j_call: TRBJ1-1
cdr3_nt: TGCAGCGTTGAAGGCAGGGGAAGCACTGAAGCTTTCTTT
cdr3_aa: CSVEGRGSTEAFF

clone_size: few
d_call: TRBD2
v_call: TRBV5-1
j_call: TRBJ2-2
cdr3_nt: TGCGCCAGCAGCCCGGGGACTAGCGGAACCGGGGAGCTGTTTTTT
cdr3_aa: CASSPGTSGTGELFF

clone_size: few
d_call: NA
v_call: TRBV7-9
j_call: TRBJ2-7
cdr3_nt: TGTGCCAGCAGCTTCTCATGGGGCGATCCAGAGCAGTACTTC
cdr3_aa: CASSFSWGDPEQYF

clone_size: once
d_call: TRBD1
v_call: TRBV27
j_call: TRBJ1-1
cdr3_nt: TGTGCCAGCAGTTTAGACGGCAGGGGGCTGACTGAAGCTTTCTTT
cdr3_aa: CASSLDGRGLTEAFF

clone_size: NA
d_call: NA
v_call: TRBV9
j_call: TRBJ2-5
cdr3_nt: TGTGCCAGCAGTTCAAGTCGGGGGCAAGAGACCCAGTACTTC
cdr3_aa: CASSSSRGQETQYF

clone_size: NA
d_call: TRBD2
v_call: TRBV3-1/TRBV3-2
j_call: TRBJ2-1
cdr3_nt: TGTGCCAGCAGCACCCGCGGGGGGGCCCAGTTCAATGAGCAGTTCTTC
cdr3_aa: CASSTRGGAQFNEQFF

clone_size: NA
d_call: TRBD2
v_call: TRBV19
j_call: TRBJ2-3
cdr3_nt: TGTGCCAGTAGGGGGACTAGCGGGGGCTATACGCAGTATTTT
cdr3_aa: CASRGTSGGYTQYF

clone_size: NA
d_call: TRBD1
v_call: TRBV5-1
j_call: TRBJ1-2
cdr3_nt: TGCGCCAGCAGTTTACAGGGGGCTGGCTACACCTTC
cdr3_aa: CASSLQGAGYTF

clone_size: once
d_call: NA
v_call: TRBV5-5
j_call: TRBJ2-7
cdr3_nt: TGTGCCAGCAGCTCCCTTGGCTCCTCCTACGAGCAGTACTTC
cdr3_aa: CASSSLGSSYEQYF

clone_size: NA
d_call: NA
v_call: TRBV15
j_call: TRBJ1-3
cdr3_nt: TGTGCCACCAGCAGAAGTGCAGGGGTCTCTGGAAACACCATATATTTT
cdr3_aa: CATSRSAGVSGNTIYF

clone_size: NA
d_call: TRBD2
v_call: TRBV3-1/TRBV3-2
j_call: TRBJ2-1
cdr3_nt: TGTGCCAGCAGCCTGGGACTAGCGGGGCACAATGAGCAGTTCTTC
cdr3_aa: CASSLGLAGHNEQFF

clone_size: NA
d_call: TRBD2
v_call: TRBV14
j_call: TRBJ2-3
cdr3_nt: TGTGCCAGCAGCTCCGGGACTAGCGGGAGGGATACGCAGTATTTT
cdr3_aa: CASSSGTSGRDTQYF

clone_size: few
d_call: NA
v_call: TRBV5-5
j_call: TRBJ1-3
cdr3_nt: TGTGCCAGCAGCCCCATTACAGGGTCTGGAAACACCATATATTTT
cdr3_aa: CASSPITGSGNTIYF

clone_size: NA
d_call: NA
v_call: TRBV19
j_call: TRBJ1-2
cdr3_nt: TGTGCCAGTAGCCCTGGGGGGTTTAACTATGGCTACACCTTC
cdr3_aa: CASSPGGFNYGYTF

clone_size: NA
d_call: NA
v_call: TRBV6-6
j_call: TRBJ1-2
cdr3_nt: TGTGCCAGCAGTCACTCCAGAGGGATCCTCTCTGGCTACACCTTC
cdr3_aa: CASSHSRGILSGYTF

clone_size: NA
d_call: TRBD2
v_call: TRBV9
j_call: TRBJ2-2
cdr3_nt: TGTGCCAGCAGCGTAGCTACTGTAACTAGCGGGGGCCCCACCGGGGAGCTGTTTTTT
cdr3_aa: CASSVATVTSGGPTGELFF

clone_size: NA
d_call: TRBD1
v_call: TRBV28
j_call: TRBJ1-6
cdr3_nt: TGTGCCAGCAGCTCCGGGACAGGGATTGTGGATTCACCCCTCCACTTT
cdr3_aa: CASSSGTGIVDSPLHF

clone_size: NA
d_call: NA
v_call: TRBV30
j_call: TRBJ2-3
cdr3_nt: TGTGCCTGGAGTGCCCCCTCGGATACGCAGTATTTT
cdr3_aa: CAWSAPSDTQYF

clone_size: NA
d_call: TRBD1
v_call: TRBV28
j_call: TRBJ1-1
cdr3_nt: TGTGCCAGCAGACCGACAGGGTGGAACACTGAAGCTTTCTTT
cdr3_aa: CASRPTGWNTEAFF

clone_size: once
d_call: TRBD1
v_call: TRBV10-3
j_call: TRBJ1-1
cdr3_nt: TGTGCCATCAGTGGGACAGGGAGTGGCACTGAAGCTTTCTTT
cdr3_aa: CAISGTGSGTEAFF

clone_size: NA
d_call: NA
v_call: TRBV2
j_call: TRBJ2-5
cdr3_nt: TGTGCCAGCAAGAGGGATCAAGAGACCCAGTACTTC
cdr3_aa: CASKRDQETQYF

clone_size: NA
d_call: NA
v_call: TRBV6-2/TRBV6-3
j_call: TRBJ1-4
cdr3_nt: TGTGCCAGCAGTGAGAACAATGAAAAACTGTTTTTT
cdr3_aa: CASSENNEKLFF

clone_size: NA
d_call: NA
v_call: TRBV5-1
j_call: TRBJ1-1
cdr3_nt: TGCGCCAGCGGGACTAATGGGCCGGGGACTGAAGCTTTCTTT
cdr3_aa: CASGTNGPGTEAFF

clone_size: NA
d_call: TRBD2
v_call: TRBV2
j_call: TRBJ2-1
cdr3_nt: TGTGCCAGCAGTCCGTTACTAGCGGGGGGGCTTTCCTACAATGAGCAGTTCTTC
cdr3_aa: CASSPLLAGGLSYNEQFF

clone_size: NA
d_call: NA
v_call: TRBV9
j_call: TRBJ1-3
cdr3_nt: TGTGCCAGCAGCTTACAACCCGGAAACACCATATATTTT
cdr3_aa: CASSLQPGNTIYF

clone_size: NA
d_call: NA
v_call: TRBV24-1
j_call: TRBJ2-3
cdr3_nt: TGTGCCACCAGTGATTTGTATCGGGATACGCAGTATTTT
cdr3_aa: CATSDLYRDTQYF

clone_size: once
d_call: NA
v_call: TRBV5-1
j_call: TRBJ2-1
cdr3_nt: TGCGCCAGCAGCCCGGACACCGAATACAATGAGCAGTTCTTC
cdr3_aa: CASSPDTEYNEQFF

clone_size: NA
d_call: NA
v_call: TRBV28
j_call: TRBJ1-5
cdr3_nt: TGTGCCAGCAGTTTATTACAGAACCCATATAGCAATCAGCCCCAGCATTTT
cdr3_aa: CASSLLQNPYSNQPQHF

clone_size: NA
d_call: NA
v_call: TRBV5-1
j_call: TRBJ2-3
cdr3_nt: TGCGCCAGCAGCCCCGGGGGGCTAAGCACAGATACGCAGTATTTT
cdr3_aa: CASSPGGLSTDTQYF

clone_size: NA
d_call: TRBD1
v_call: TRBV9
j_call: TRBJ2-2
cdr3_nt: TGTGCCAGCAGCGTAGTCTCGGACAGGGGCACCGGGGAGCTGTTTTTT
cdr3_aa: CASSVVSDRGTGELFF

clone_size: NA
d_call: TRBD1
v_call: TRBV25-1
j_call: TRBJ2-5
cdr3_nt: TGTGCCAGCAGTGAATCGACAGGGGCCGGCCAAGAGACCCAGTACTTC
cdr3_aa: CASSESTGAGQETQYF

clone_size: NA
d_call: TRBD1
v_call: TRBV6-1
j_call: TRBJ2-7
cdr3_nt: TGTGCCAGCAGTGAGGGGGACAGGGCCGAGCAGTACTTC
cdr3_aa: CASSEGDRAEQYF

clone_size: NA
d_call: NA
v_call: TRBV5-1
j_call: TRBJ1-3
cdr3_nt: TGCGCCAGCAGCTTGAGCGGGGGAACTGGAAACACCATATATTTT
cdr3_aa: CASSLSGGTGNTIYF

clone_size: few
d_call: TRBD2
v_call: TRBV7-2
j_call: TRBJ2-7
cdr3_nt: TGTGCCAGCAGCTTAGGAGCGGGAGGCTCCTACGAGCAGTACTTC
cdr3_aa: CASSLGAGGSYEQYF

clone_size: NA
d_call: NA
v_call: TRBV11-2
j_call: TRBJ1-3
cdr3_nt: TGTGCCAGCAGCTTTCGGGCCGGAAAAAACGGGATCTCTGGAAACACCATATATTTT
cdr3_aa: CASSFRAGKNGISGNTIYF